This T cell receptor (beta chain) was documented in a study of blood T cell repertoires in COVID-19. From germline, CDR1 is SGHTA and CDR2 FQGNSA. The V gene lost 2 bases and the J gene lost 7 bases, with 8 bases spanning the gap. This CDR3 is built from 12 residues. Repertoires were generated with immunoSEQ multiplex PCR, while TCRdb's copy carries only in-frame clones and drops some. Found here are roughly 100,000 clones, around four fifths of them singletons; the top ten hold more than 4.5%. The TCR sequence derives from a man aged 60 to 69 with acute or convalescent COVID-19. This sequence joins TRBV7-2 and TRBJ1-1; D unclear. Sequencing was performed on peripheral blood. DNA for the CDR3: TGTGCCAGCAGCTTATCGTCGGTTGAAGCTTTCTTT. Translating gives CASSLSSVEAFF.